This TCR beta chain was identified in a study of blood T cell repertoires in COVID-19. V was cut by 1 base and J by 4 bases, with 8 bases left in between. The CDR3 consists of 14 residues. The germline V gene has CDR1 SGHTA and CDR2 FQGNSA. Authors' analysis steps: Amplification with reference gene primers provided the estimates of nucleated cell counts. Assay used: immunoSEQ multiplex PCR; TCRdb lists only in-frame clones, some missing. The V and J calls and the clone size are those of that table, but D and trimming were determined from the DNA. Of about 160,000 clones in the sample, around 90% were seen once.

The receptor's source is a woman between 55 and 75 years old with active or convalescent COVID-19. This chain joins TRBV7-2 and TRBJ2-1, with D possibly TRBD2 on 5 matching bases. The sample comprised peripheral blood. The CDR3 DNA is TGTGCCAGCAGCTTAGGGCTAGCTTACAATGAGCAGTTCTTC. Encoded protein: CASSLGLAYNEQFF. Full variable domain (rest looked up from reference TRBV7-2 and TRBJ2-1): GAGVSQSPSNKVTEKGKDVELRCDPISGHTALYWYRQSLGQGLEFLIYFQGNSAPDKSGLPSDRFSAERTGGSVSTLTIQRTQQEDSAVYLCASSLGLAYNEQFFGPGTRLTVL.